These T cell receptor beta chains were read from a single sample in a study of T cell responses to AZD1222 COVID-19 vaccine. Clones were sequenced by immunoSEQ multiplex PCR, and TCRdb holds only the in-frame ones, with some missing. The sample carries roughly 99,000 clones, approximately 93% recorded once. The sequences come from peripheral blood, collected 28 days after the second AZD1222 dose. The receptors come from an adult who received the AZD1222 COVID-19 vaccine. Each CDR3 is given with its conserved first and last residue. A D gene is named only where the DNA matches it firmly. Some rows have no size entry. The others give once, few or many, or a class for an expanded clone.

V gene	D gene	clone size	J gene	CDR3 protein	CDR3 DNA
TRBV28	TRBD1	.	TRBJ1-6	CASIRQGGNSPLHF	TGTGCCAGCATTCGACAGGGGGGAAATTCACCCCTCCACTTT
TRBV4-1	.	.	TRBJ1-4	CASSQEAAGRIATNEKLFF	TGCGCCAGCAGCCAAGAAGCAGCAGGGCGTATTGCAACTAATGAAAAACTGTTTTTT
TRBV12-3/TRBV12-4	TRBD1	.	TRBJ1-2	CASSPDRVYGYTF	TGTGCCAGCAGCCCAGACAGGGTCTATGGCTACACCTTC
TRBV28	.	.	TRBJ1-1	CATSEGGTDTEAFF	TGTGCCACCTCCGAGGGGGGGACGGACACTGAAGCTTTCTTT
TRBV6-5	.	.	TRBJ1-1	CASSYSLSSEAFF	TGTGCCAGCAGTTACTCGCTTTCAAGCGAAGCTTTCTTT
TRBV19	.	.	TRBJ2-7	CASSTASYEQYF	TGTGCCAGTAGTACGGCATCCTACGAGCAGTACTTC
TRBV19	.	.	TRBJ2-1	CASSIYRLSYNEQFF	TGTGCCAGTAGTATCTACCGACTCTCCTACAATGAGCAGTTCTTC
TRBV12-5	.	.	TRBJ2-1	CASGSPGNHNEQFF	TGTGCTAGTGGTTCCCCCGGGAACCACAATGAGCAGTTCTTC
TRBV25-1	TRBD1	.	TRBJ2-7	CASSEEGEPGGYEQYF	TGTGCCAGCAGTGAAGAAGGCGAGCCAGGGGGCTACGAGCAGTACTTC
TRBV28	.	.	TRBJ2-3	CASSTQTLTDTQYF	TGTGCCAGCAGCACCCAGACCCTCACAGATACGCAGTATTTT
TRBV7-6	.	.	TRBJ2-2	CASSLGVSWVNTGELFF	TGTGCCAGCAGCTTAGGCGTCTCATGGGTGAACACCGGGGAGCTGTTTTTT
TRBV11-2	.	once	TRBJ1-6	CASSLSLGLGSPLHF	TGTGCCAGCAGCTTATCCCTGGGCCTAGGTTCACCCCTCCACTTT
TRBV28	TRBD2	.	TRBJ2-7	CASTGTSGSSYEQYF	TGTGCCAGCACCGGGACTAGCGGGAGCTCCTACGAGCAGTACTTC
TRBV5-1	.	.	TRBJ2-7	CASSPGETGYEQYF	TGCGCCAGCAGCCCGGGGGAGACGGGCTACGAGCAGTACTTC
TRBV7-8	.	.	TRBJ2-1	CASSRYNEQFF	TGTGCCAGCAGCCGCTACAATGAGCAGTTCTTC
TRBV5-1	.	.	TRBJ2-7	CASSFGVGSTYEQYF	TGCGCCAGCAGCTTTGGGGTCGGCTCCACCTACGAGCAGTACTTC
TRBV30	.	.	TRBJ1-2	CAWRKRGRGYTF	TGTGCCTGGAGAAAGCGGGGCCGAGGCTACACCTTC
TRBV19	.	.	TRBJ1-6	CASRLMSSYNSPLHF	TGTGCCAGTAGACTGATGAGCTCCTATAATTCACCCCTCCACTTT
TRBV5-4	.	.	TRBJ2-5	CASSYRGETQYF	TGTGCCAGCAGCTACCGAGGGGAGACCCAGTACTTC
TRBV5-1	TRBD1	.	TRBJ2-3	CASSLPLGQPGEDTQYF	TGCGCCAGCAGCTTGCCCCTGGGACAGCCAGGGGAAGATACGCAGTATTTT
TRBV10-1	.	.	TRBJ2-2	CASSTGTLNTGELFF	TGCGCCAGCAGTACCGGGACTTTGAACACCGGGGAGCTGTTTTTT
TRBV4-3	TRBD2	.	TRBJ2-1	CASSHSTPGLANNEQFF	TGCGCCAGCAGCCACTCGACTCCGGGACTAGCGAACAATGAGCAGTTCTTC
TRBV7-2	.	.	TRBJ1-6	CASSLEKQGNSPLHF	TGTGCCAGCAGCTTAGAAAAGCAGGGGAATTCACCCCTCCACTTT
TRBV18	.	.	TRBJ1-5	CASSPVGGDNQPQHF	TGTGCCAGCTCACCGGTAGGAGGGGACAATCAGCCCCAGCATTTT
TRBV4-1	.	.	TRBJ1-3	CASSQDSPHSGNTIYF	TGCGCCAGCAGCCAGGACAGCCCCCACTCTGGAAACACCATATATTTT
TRBV27	.	once	TRBJ1-1	CASSGQGPWTEAFF	TGTGCCAGCAGTGGGCAGGGGCCTTGGACTGAAGCTTTCTTT
TRBV2	.	.	TRBJ2-5	CASCRTRGHQETQYF	TGTGCCAGCTGCCGGACACGGGGCCACCAAGAGACCCAGTACTTC
TRBV5-6	TRBD2	once	TRBJ2-7	CASSSGTSSYEQYF	TGTGCCAGCAGTTCCGGGACTAGCTCCTACGAGCAGTACTTC
TRBV5-4	TRBD1	.	TRBJ1-1	CASTGQASWGTEAFF	TGTGCCAGCACAGGACAGGCCTCTTGGGGGACTGAAGCTTTCTTT
TRBV4-1	.	.	TRBJ2-7	CASSLVGLHVDEQYF	TGCGCCAGCAGCCTAGTGGGCCTCCACGTCGACGAGCAGTACTTC
TRBV7-9	.	.	TRBJ2-7	CASSLERSGEQYF	TGTGCCAGCAGCTTAGAGCGAAGCGGCGAGCAGTACTTC
TRBV5-8	.	.	TRBJ2-2	CASSLFAELFF	TGTGCCAGCAGCTTGTTCGCGGAGCTGTTTTTT
TRBV11-2	TRBD2	once	TRBJ2-5	CASSRTSGQETQYF	TGTGCCAGCAGTCGGACTAGCGGACAAGAGACCCAGTACTTC
TRBV7-6	TRBD1	.	TRBJ2-7	CASSLESGTVSSEQYF	TGTGCCAGCAGCTTAGAGTCAGGGACAGTTTCCTCCGAGCAGTACTTC
TRBV4-2	TRBD2	.	TRBJ2-1	CASSQDLSGRVNEQFF	TGTGCCAGCAGCCAAGACCTCTCGGGGAGGGTAAATGAGCAGTTCTTC
TRBV4-3	.	.	TRBJ2-4	CASSQEHGNIQYF	TGCGCCAGCAGCCAGGAACATGGAAACATTCAGTACTTC
TRBV11-2	.	.	TRBJ1-5	CASSPRGGNQPQHF	TGTGCCAGCAGCCCCCGGGGGGGCAATCAGCCCCAGCATTTT
TRBV6-5	.	.	TRBJ2-7	CATSRGLSSYEQYF	TGTGCCACCAGTCGGGGCCTTAGCTCCTACGAGCAGTACTTC
TRBV2	.	.	TRBJ1-5	CASSDRGRFSNQPQHF	TGTGCCAGCAGTGACAGGGGACGATTTAGCAATCAGCCCCAGCATTTT
TRBV28	.	.	TRBJ2-7	CASSYQGESYEQYF	TGTGCCAGCAGCTATCAGGGTGAGAGTTACGAGCAGTACTTC
TRBV27	TRBD1	.	TRBJ2-7	CASSLSSGDRPFEQYF	TGTGCCAGCAGTTTATCGAGTGGGGACAGGCCTTTTGAGCAGTACTTC
TRBV7-6	.	.	TRBJ1-6	CASSPYHRVSSYNSPLHF	TGTGCCAGCAGCCCATACCACAGGGTCAGCTCCTATAATTCACCCCTCCACTTT
TRBV24-1	TRBD2	.	TRBJ2-1	CATSDSGRASDEQFF	TGTGCCACCAGTGATAGCGGGAGGGCCAGCGATGAGCAGTTCTTC
TRBV5-1	TRBD2	.	TRBJ2-5	CASRRLAGVQMGETQYF	TGCGCCAGCAGGAGACTAGCGGGAGTTCAAATGGGAGAGACCCAGTACTTC
TRBV24-1	.	.	TRBJ2-2	CATRGPITGELFF	TGTGCCACCAGGGGACCTATCACCGGGGAGCTGTTTTTT
TRBV25-1	TRBD1	.	TRBJ1-3	CASTGDRWNTIYF	TGTGCCAGCACAGGGGACAGGTGGAACACCATATATTTT
TRBV2	.	.	TRBJ1-4	CASSEEAPTGRATNEKLFF	TGTGCCAGCAGTGAAGAGGCCCCGACAGGTCGGGCAACTAATGAAAAACTGTTTTTT
TRBV6-5	.	.	TRBJ2-5	CASSPRAGQETQYF	TGTGCCAGCAGTCCTAGGGCGGGTCAAGAGACCCAGTACTTC
TRBV11-2	.	few	TRBJ2-1	CASSHLGGRTSNEQFF	TGTGCCAGCAGCCACCTAGGAGGGAGGACCTCCAATGAGCAGTTCTTC
TRBV20-1	.	.	TRBJ1-1	CSARESLGAFF	TGCAGTGCTAGAGAATCTCTCGGAGCTTTCTTT
TRBV28	.	.	TRBJ2-7	CASSSGSGSYEQYF	TGTGCCAGCAGTTCAGGTAGCGGCTCCTACGAGCAGTACTTC
TRBV7-9	.	.	TRBJ2-5	CASSFDLGETQYF	TGTGCCAGCAGCTTTGACCTTGGGGAGACCCAGTACTTC
TRBV3-1/TRBV3-2	.	.	TRBJ2-1	CASSQGALNEQFF	TGTGCCAGCAGCCAAGGGGCACTCAATGAGCAGTTCTTC
TRBV7-2	TRBD1	.	TRBJ2-5	CASSWDRGETQYF	TGTGCCAGCAGCTGGGACAGGGGAGAGACCCAGTACTTC
TRBV18	.	.	TRBJ1-1	CASSPPGLVTEAFF	TGTGCCAGCTCACCACCGGGGCTGGTTACTGAAGCTTTCTTT